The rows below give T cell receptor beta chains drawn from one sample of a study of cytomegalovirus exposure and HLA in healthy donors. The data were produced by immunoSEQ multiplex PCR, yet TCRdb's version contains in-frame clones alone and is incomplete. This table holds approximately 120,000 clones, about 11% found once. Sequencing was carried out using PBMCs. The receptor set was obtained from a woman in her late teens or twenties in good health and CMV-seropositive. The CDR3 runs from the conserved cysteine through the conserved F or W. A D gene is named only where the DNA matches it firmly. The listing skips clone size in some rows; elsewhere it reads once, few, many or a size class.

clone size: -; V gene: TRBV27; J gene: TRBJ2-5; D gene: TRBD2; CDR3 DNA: TGTGCCAGCAGGGTTAGGGAGGGCCGGGAGACCCAGTACTTC; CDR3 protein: CASRVREGRETQYF
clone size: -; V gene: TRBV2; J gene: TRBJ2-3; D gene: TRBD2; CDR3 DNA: TGTGCCAGCGGCCCTTGGAGGGAGGGCCCGAGAGATACGCAGTATTTT; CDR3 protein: CASGPWREGPRDTQYF
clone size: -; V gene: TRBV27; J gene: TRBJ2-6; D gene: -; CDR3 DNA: TGTGCCAGCAGCCAGGGGTCTTGGCCCCTCTCTGGGGCCAACGTCCTGACTTTC; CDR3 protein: CASSQGSWPLSGANVLTF
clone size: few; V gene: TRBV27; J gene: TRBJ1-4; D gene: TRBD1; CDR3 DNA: TGTGCCACCCGGACAGGGGGTTCTGGAAAACTGTTTTTT; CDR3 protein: CATRTGGSGKLFF
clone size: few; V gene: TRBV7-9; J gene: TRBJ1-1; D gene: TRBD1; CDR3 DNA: TGTGCCAGCAGCCTTATCCAGGGGGCGAACACTGAAGCTTTCTTT; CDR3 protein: CASSLIQGANTEAFF
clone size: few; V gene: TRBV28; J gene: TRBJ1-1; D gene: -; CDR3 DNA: TGTGCCAGCAGCCGACCAATGTCAGGGAACACTGAAGCTTTCTTT; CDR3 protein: CASSRPMSGNTEAFF
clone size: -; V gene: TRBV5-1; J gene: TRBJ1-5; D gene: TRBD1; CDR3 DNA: TGCGCCAGCAGACGCGACAGGGGCGGCCAGCCCCAGCATTTT; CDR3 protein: CASRRDRGGQPQHF
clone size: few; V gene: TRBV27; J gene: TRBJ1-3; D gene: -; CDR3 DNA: TGTGCCAGCAGCCGATACGGACAGCTTGGAAACACCATATATTTT; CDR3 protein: CASSRYGQLGNTIYF
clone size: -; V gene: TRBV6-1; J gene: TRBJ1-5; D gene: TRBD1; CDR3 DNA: TGTGCCAGCAGAGGACAGGGGGCGACCCAGCCCCAGCATTTT; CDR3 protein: CASRGQGATQPQHF
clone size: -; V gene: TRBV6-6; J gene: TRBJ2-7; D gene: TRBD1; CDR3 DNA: TGTGCCAGCAGTTATGCCGGGACAGGGCGCGGCGAGCAGTACTTC; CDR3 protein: CASSYAGTGRGEQYF
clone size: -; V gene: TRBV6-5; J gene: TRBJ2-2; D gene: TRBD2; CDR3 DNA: TGTGCCAGCAGTTCCCCCGGACTAGTGTCCGGGGAGCTGTTTTTT; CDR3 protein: CASSSPGLVSGELFF
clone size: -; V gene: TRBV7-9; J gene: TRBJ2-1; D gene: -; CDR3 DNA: TGTGCCAGCAGCTTAGGGGTCGGACAGCCGTTCTTC; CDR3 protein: CASSLGVGQPFF
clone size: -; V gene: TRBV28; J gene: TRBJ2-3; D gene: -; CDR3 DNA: TGTGCCAGCAGTTTATCCCTCCAGACTATTCGACGCGATACGCAGTATTTT; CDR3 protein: CASSLSLQTIRRDTQYF
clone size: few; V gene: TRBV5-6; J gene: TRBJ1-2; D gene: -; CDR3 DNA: TGTGCCAGCAGCTCCCCGGGGAACTATGGCTACACCTTC; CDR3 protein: CASSSPGNYGYTF
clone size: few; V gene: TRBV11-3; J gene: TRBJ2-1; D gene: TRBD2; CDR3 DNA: TGTGCCAGCAGCCTCACGACTAGCGGGAGGGGGAATGAGCAGTTCTTC; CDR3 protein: CASSLTTSGRGNEQFF
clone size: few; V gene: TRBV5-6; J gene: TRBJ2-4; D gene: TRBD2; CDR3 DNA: TGTGCCAGCAGTCTTAGCGGGAGTTTGCAAAACATTCAGTACTTC; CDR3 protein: CASSLSGSLQNIQYF
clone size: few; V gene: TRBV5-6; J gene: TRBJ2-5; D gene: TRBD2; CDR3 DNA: TGTGCCAGCAGCTCAACCGGGACTAGCGGAAGCGGATACCAAGAGACCCAGTACTTC; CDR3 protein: CASSSTGTSGSGYQETQYF
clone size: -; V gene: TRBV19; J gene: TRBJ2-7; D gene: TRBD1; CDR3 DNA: TGTGCCAGTGCGCGGACAGGGCCCTACGAGCAGTACTTC; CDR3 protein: CASARTGPYEQYF
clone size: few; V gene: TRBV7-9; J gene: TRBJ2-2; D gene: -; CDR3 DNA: TGTGCCAGCAGCCTAGAGGGGATCACCGGGGAGCTGTTTTTT; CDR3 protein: CASSLEGITGELFF
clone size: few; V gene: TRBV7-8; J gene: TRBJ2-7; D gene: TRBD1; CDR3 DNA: TGTGCCAGCAGCTCGACAGGGGACGAGGATCACGAGCAGTACTTC; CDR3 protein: CASSSTGDEDHEQYF
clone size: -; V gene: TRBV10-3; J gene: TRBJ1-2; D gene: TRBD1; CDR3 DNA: TGTGCCATCAGTGAGTCTTTCACCGGGACAGGGGGCGACTATGGCTACACCTTC; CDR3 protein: CAISESFTGTGGDYGYTF
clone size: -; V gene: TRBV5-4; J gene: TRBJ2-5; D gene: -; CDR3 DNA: TGTGCCAGCAGCCTCCAAGAGACCCAGTACTTC; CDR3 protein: CASSLQETQYF
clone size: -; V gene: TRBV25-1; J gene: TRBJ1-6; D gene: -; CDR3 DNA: TGTGCCAGCAGTGAGGTATCCGCGGGTTATTCACCCCTCCACTTT; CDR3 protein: CASSEVSAGYSPLHF
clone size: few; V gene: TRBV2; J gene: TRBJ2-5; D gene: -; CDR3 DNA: TGTGCCAGCTCCCCGGTGGGCTACAAAGAGACCCAGTACTTC; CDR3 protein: CASSPVGYKETQYF
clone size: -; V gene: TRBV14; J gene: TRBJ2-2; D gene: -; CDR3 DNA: TGTGCCAGCAGAGGGGTAATGAACACCGGGGAGCTGTTTTTT; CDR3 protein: CASRGVMNTGELFF
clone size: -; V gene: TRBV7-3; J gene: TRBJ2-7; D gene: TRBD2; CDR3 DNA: TGTGCCAGCAGCTTAGGAGTTACTAGCGCGACCGAGCAGTACTTC; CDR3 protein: CASSLGVTSATEQYF
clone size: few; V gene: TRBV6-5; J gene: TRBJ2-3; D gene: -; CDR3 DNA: TGTGCCAGCAGTCGATGGGGGCAGAACACAGATACGCAGTATTTT; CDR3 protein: CASSRWGQNTDTQYF
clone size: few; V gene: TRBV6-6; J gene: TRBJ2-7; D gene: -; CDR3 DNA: TGTGCCAGCAGGTGGGGACAAGAATCCTACGAGCAGTACTTC; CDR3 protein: CASRWGQESYEQYF
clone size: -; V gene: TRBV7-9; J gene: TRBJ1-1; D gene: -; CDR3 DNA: TGTGCTAGCAGCTTTCCACAGGGTAGCACTGAAGCTTTCTTT; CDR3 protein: CASSFPQGSTEAFF
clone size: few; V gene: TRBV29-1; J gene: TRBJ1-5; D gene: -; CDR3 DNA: TGCAGCGCGGGGGGTGGCAATCAGCCCCAGCATTTT; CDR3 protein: CSAGGGNQPQHF
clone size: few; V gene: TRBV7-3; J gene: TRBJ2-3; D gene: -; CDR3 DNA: TGTGCCAGCAGCTCCGTAGCGGCCAGCACAGATACGCAGTATTTT; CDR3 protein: CASSSVAASTDTQYF
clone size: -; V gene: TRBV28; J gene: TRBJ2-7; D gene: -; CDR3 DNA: TGTGCCAGCAGATACGCCCGGGGTTCCTACGAGCAGTACTTC; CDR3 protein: CASRYARGSYEQYF
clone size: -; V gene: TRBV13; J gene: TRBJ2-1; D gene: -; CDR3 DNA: TGTGCCAGCAGCTCGAGGGTTTCGTCCTACAATGAGCGGTTCTTC; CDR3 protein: CASSSRVSSYNERFF
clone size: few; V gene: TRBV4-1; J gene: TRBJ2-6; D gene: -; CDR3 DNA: TGCGCCAGCAGAGGCGGCCCTGGGGCCAACGTCCTGACTTTC; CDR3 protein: CASRGGPGANVLTF
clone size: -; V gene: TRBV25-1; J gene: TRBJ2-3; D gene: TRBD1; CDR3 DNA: TGTGCCAGCAGCTATAGACAGGGGGAAGATACGCAGTATTTT; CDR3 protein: CASSYRQGEDTQYF
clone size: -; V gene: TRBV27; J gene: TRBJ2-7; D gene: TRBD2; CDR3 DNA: TGTGCCAGCAGTTTTCTTGGGACTAGCACCTCCGCCTACGAGCAGTACTTC; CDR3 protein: CASSFLGTSTSAYEQYF
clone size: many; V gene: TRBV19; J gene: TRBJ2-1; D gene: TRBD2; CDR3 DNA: TGTGCCAGTAGTAAGGGGACTAGCGGGAGGGCCAATGAGCAGTTCTTC; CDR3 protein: CASSKGTSGRANEQFF
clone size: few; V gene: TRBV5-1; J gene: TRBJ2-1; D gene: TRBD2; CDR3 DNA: TGCGCCAGCAGCTTCTCTAGCGGGAGTTCGAATGAGCAGTTCTTC; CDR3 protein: CASSFSSGSSNEQFF